This T cell receptor beta chain emerged from a study of early T cells in non-severe SARS-CoV-2 infection (dated by TCRdb to the early 2020s). For the wider study: Because TCR sequencing was done on bulk RNA from unsorted whole blood, the alpha and beta chains could not be paired. Here is what the overall study found, with its caveats: VDJdb matching was skewed toward anti-spike CD8 responses, so virus-specific expansions were likely underestimated and private and CD4 specificities were missed.

The receptor library was made with 5' RACE. TCRdb names NextSeq 500 as the instrument used. Unique molecular identifiers were attached to individual cDNA molecules in the TCR library protocol so that sequencing error and PCR bias could be corrected. Both TCR alpha and beta chains were sequenced, and tight co-correlation was observed between alpha and beta sequence abundances in each sample. The study's processing was this. Decombinator V4 was used to annotate the V gene, J gene and CDR3 of the TCR sequences. Expanded TCRs were defined as changing significantly between any two time points under a Poisson model with p below 0.0001. TCR abundances were normalised to the total number of TCRs sequenced in each sample and reported as counts per million. VDJdb, accessed 1 November 2021, was searched for CMV, EBV and SARS-CoV-2 annotated TCRs, with TCRs annotated for multiple antigens excluded. TCRdb cleaned the public reads at Q25 with fastp, built clones with MiXCR and kept in-frame beta chains. Rows are unified per CDR3 protein, each entry keeping the most common DNA and genes. None of the V and J calls come from the authors' own analysis; TCRdb made them. This sample is represented by about 38,000 distinct CDR3 sequences; around 6.5% of them were singletons. The leading ten clones occupy 24% of the sample.

A case-control design nested within a healthcare worker cohort in London, UK, was used, with weekly nasopharyngeal swab PCR tests and blood sampling performed. Healthcare workers were recruited during the week of the UK lockdown, between 23 and 31 March 2020, and followed weekly for up to roughly 15 weeks. For this clonotype: The antigen this receptor binds is unknown. One base away there is no much larger clone; base qualities are not given.

The clonotype was recovered from an adult who was a healthcare worker with PCR-confirmed SARS-CoV-2 infection or an uninfected control (not recorded which). The sequenced sample was whole blood, obtained at baseline.

The nucleotide sequence reads as follows: TGTGCCAGCAGTTCGGACTGGACGATATACAATGAGCAGTTCTTC. This translates into CASSSDWTIYNEQFF. This receptor chain uses TRBV2 and TRBJ2-1; 5 matching bases give a weak D call of TRBD2. Trimming removed 5 bases from V and 4 bases from J, leaving 15 bases between the germline ends. According to the germline V gene, CDR1 reads SNHLY and CDR2 reads FYNNEI. Taken from cysteine to phenylalanine, the CDR3 has 15 residues. Only the CDR3 part of the read is kept: 45 bases, read in frame from the first base.